The T cell receptor beta chain described here comes from a study of CD8 T cells in ankylosing spondylitis. This clonotype showed up many times. The CDR3 loop spans 12 amino acids. Trimming left V 4 bases short and J 9 bases short, with 10 bases between. Germline V gene lookup returns CDR1 KGHSH and CDR2 LQKENI. TCRdb passed the 5' RACE reads through MiXCR, listing each CDR3 protein once. The table shows tens of thousands of distinct CDR3 sequences, with 27% occurring only once. Sequencing was done on a sample of blood, either unsorted or a sorted T cell fraction (not recorded which). This TCR came from a male donor with ankylosing spondylitis or in good health (not recorded which). This chain joins TRBV18 and TRBJ2-1; D unresolved. CDR3 in DNA: TGTGCCAGCTCACGACAAAGGGTTGAGCAGTTCTTC. As protein: CASSRQRVEQFF.